The next 31 T cell receptor beta chains were all read from a single sample in a study of T cells expressing NK-cell markers. TCRdb re-called the 5' RACE reads and gives one entry per CDR3 protein, without DNA. The sample table sets out some 410,000 distinct CDR3 sequences. Specimen: blood T cells: a sorted CD56 or NKG2C T cell subset, CD4+ or CD8+ T cells, or bulk PBMC T cells (not recorded which). These receptors all come from a woman aged 18-70 years in good health.

The chain employs TRBV28 and TRBJ1-5; no DNA is available, so the TRBD1 call from TCRdb remains unchecked. CDR1 and CDR2 (germline): MDHEN, SYDVKM. There are 14 residues in the CDR3. The CDR3 is CASSLTGIAQPQHF.

The chain carries TRBV9 and TRBJ1-5. Germline V lookup: CDR1 SGDLS, CDR2 YYNGEE. The CDR3 runs to 14 residues. Here the CDR3 reads CASGSGGASQPQHF.

The V call is TRBV7-8, the J call TRBJ1-1. The CDR3 totals 14 residues. The germline gives CDR1 SGHVS, CDR2 FQNEAQ. The CDR3 reads CASSMKIIEGAAFF.

This chain uses TRBV9 with TRBJ1-2; with no DNA, the TCRdb D assignment of TRBD1 cannot be verified. The CDR3 loop spans 14 amino acids. Germline V gene lookup returns CDR1 SGDLS and CDR2 YYNGEE. The CDR3 region is CASSVSGANYGYTF.

The gene calls are TRBV2 and TRBJ2-4; TCRdb names TRBD2, which stays unverified in the absence of DNA. Germline CDR1 and CDR2: SNHLY and FYNNEI. The CDR3 is made up of 15 amino acids. The CDR3 sequence is CASGGSSGGTNIQYF.

The chain links TRBV9 to TRBJ1-2; the D call from TCRdb, TRBD1, cannot be confirmed without DNA. The V gene's germline CDR1 is SGDLS and CDR2 YYNGEE. This CDR3 contains 15 residues. The CDR3 loop is CASSPNPDRDHGYTF.

This chain uses TRBV15 with TRBJ2-3. Per the germline V gene, CDR1 is LNHNV and CDR2 is YYDKDF (reference sequence). This CDR3 contains 16 residues. The CDR3 loop is CATSRRRFPPTDTQYF.

V usage is TRBV6-2 or TRBV6-3 and J usage is TRBJ2-7; the TRBD1 assignment by TCRdb is unverifiable without DNA. The length of the CDR3 is 13 residues. Germline loops: CDR1 MNHEY, CDR2 SVGEGT. The CDR3 sequence is CASSITGGYEQYF.

The rearrangement joins TRBV7-2 to TRBJ2-1; TCRdb's assignment of TRBD1 cannot be checked, as there is no DNA. The CDR3 runs to 16 residues. The germline CDR1 and CDR2 sequences are SGHTA and FQGNSA. The CDR3 loop is CASSSPQGGRYNEQFF. The full variable domain, rest sourced from reference TRBV7-2 and TRBJ2-1, is GAGVSQSPSNKVTEKGKDVELRCDPISGHTALYWYRQSLGQGLEFLIYFQGNSAPDKSGLPSDRFSAERTGGSVSTLTIQRTQQEDSAVYLCASSSPQGGRYNEQFFGPGTRLTVL.

CDR3 protein: CASSPGTGLPNTEAFF. The chain joins TRBV5-1 to TRBJ1-1; TCRdb's D gene call, TRBD1, goes unchecked for lack of DNA. The CDR3 is made up of 16 amino acids. Germline lookup yields CDR1 SGHRS and CDR2 YFSETQ. The entire variable domain, with the rest obtained from reference TRBV5-1 and TRBJ1-1, is as follows: KAGVTQTPRYLIKTRGQQVTLSCSPISGHRSVSWYQQTPGQGLQFLFEYFSETQRNKGNFPGRFSGRQFSNSRSEMNVSTLELGDSALYLCASSPGTGLPNTEAFFGQGTRLTVV.

The chain employs TRBV7-3 and TRBJ2-5; the TCRdb call, TRBD1, lacks DNA for checking. The CDR3 loop spans 16 amino acids. Germline loops: CDR1 SGHTA, CDR2 FQGTGA. CDR3 loop: CASSAAGTGGWGTQYF.

The genes are TRBV18 and TRBJ2-5; no DNA is available, so the TRBD2 call from TCRdb remains unchecked. The CDR3 loop spans 13 amino acids. In germline, CDR1 is KGHSH, CDR2 LQKENI. CDR3 region: CASRVEGQETQYF.

V gene TRBV4-3 combines with J gene TRBJ2-1; TCRdb's D gene call, TRBD1, goes unchecked for lack of DNA. Per germline, CDR1 LGHNA and CDR2 YSLEER. CDR3 size: 15 residues. This CDR3 is CASSPGTVSYNEQFF.

This sequence joins TRBV19 and TRBJ2-6. CDR1 is LNHDA, CDR2 SQIVND, per germline (reference sequence). CDR3 size: 13 residues. The CDR3 sequence is CASSISGANVLTF.

The rearrangement joins TRBV5-1 to TRBJ1-5; TCRdb selects TRBD1, and the lack of DNA leaves this call unchecked. The length of the CDR3 is 14 residues. Germline CDR1 reads SGHRS; CDR2 reads YFSETQ. Here the CDR3 reads CASSWGTGLQPQHF. The variable domain in full, completed from reference TRBV5-1 and TRBJ1-5, reads KAGVTQTPRYLIKTRGQQVTLSCSPISGHRSVSWYQQTPGQGLQFLFEYFSETQRNKGNFPGRFSGRQFSNSRSEMNVSTLELGDSALYLCASSWGTGLQPQHFGDGTRLSIL.

V usage is TRBV19 and J usage is TRBJ2-7; lacking DNA, the TRBD2 call made by TCRdb goes unchecked. This CDR3 spans 16 amino acids. The germline V gene has CDR1 LNHDA and CDR2 SQIVND (reference sequence). The CDR3: CASRREGTAADYEQYF. The variable domain in full, with the rest retrieved from reference TRBV19 and TRBJ2-7, is DGGITQSPKYLFRKEGQNVTLSCEQNLNHDAMYWYRQDPGQGLRLIYYSQIVNDFQKGDIAEGYSVSREKKESFPLTVTSAQKNPTAFYLCASRREGTAADYEQYFGPGTRLTVT.

This chain connects TRBV10-2 to TRBJ2-4. The V gene's germline CDR1 is WSHSY and CDR2 SAAADI. The CDR3 totals 13 residues. The CDR3 sequence is CASSDTAKNIQYF.

The chain couples TRBV5-1 to TRBJ1-4. Germline V gene sequence: CDR1 SGHRS, CDR2 YFSETQ. The CDR3 has 14 amino acids. The CDR3 region is CASSFENFDEKLFF.

The chain is built from TRBV12-3 or TRBV12-4 and TRBJ1-1; the TRBD1 assignment by TCRdb is unverifiable without DNA. The CDR3 runs 16 residues. The CDR3 loop reads CASSPRDRLLGDEAFF.

V gene TRBV18 combines with J gene TRBJ1-4; TCRdb names TRBD1, which stays unverified in the absence of DNA. Germline assignment: CDR1 KGHSH and CDR2 LQKENI. The CDR3 is 14 amino acids. CDR3 sequence: CASSSAGIDEKLFF.

The chain carries TRBV5-6 and TRBJ1-3. The CDR3 extends over 12 amino acids. Per the germline V gene, CDR1 is SGHDT and CDR2 is YYEEEE. This CDR3 is CASSLNENTIYF.

The CDR3 region is CASSLGVDSNQPQHF. This sequence joins TRBV5-1 and TRBJ1-5. The CDR3 loop spans 15 amino acids. Germline CDR1 reads SGHRS; CDR2 reads YFSETQ.

V usage is TRBV3-1 and J usage is TRBJ2-5; as DNA is missing, the TRBD1 call by TCRdb cannot be tested. Germline V gene lookup returns CDR1 LGHDT and CDR2 YNNKEL (reference sequence). CDR3 length equals 11 residues. The CDR3 here is CASSQARAQYF.

The rearrangement uses TRBV7-9 and TRBJ1-1; TCRdb calls TRBD1, which cannot be checked without DNA. Per the germline V gene, CDR1 is SEHNR and CDR2 is FQNEAQ (reference sequence). The CDR3 totals 14 residues. This CDR3 reads CASSLSRGATEAFF.

The chain carries TRBV7-2 and TRBJ1-1; TCRdb picks TRBD1, but there is no DNA to check that call. The germline V gene encodes CDR1 SGHTA and CDR2 FQGNSA. The CDR3 runs 14 residues. This chain's CDR3 is CASSLWAGNTEAFF. The full variable domain, in which reference TRBV7-2 and TRBJ1-1 provide the parts outside the CDR3, is GAGVSQSPSNKVTEKGKDVELRCDPISGHTALYWYRQSLGQGLEFLIYFQGNSAPDKSGLPSDRFSAERTGGSVSTLTIQRTQQEDSAVYLCASSLWAGNTEAFFGQGTRLTVV.

The rearrangement links TRBV28 to TRBJ1-5; TCRdb selects TRBD1, and the lack of DNA leaves this call unchecked. CDR3 length: 14 amino acids. The germline V gene has CDR1 MDHEN and CDR2 SYDVKM. The CDR3 reads CASTTGTGNQPQHF. The full variable domain, with the rest looked up from reference TRBV28 and TRBJ1-5, is DVKVTQSSRYLVKRTGEKVFLECVQDMDHENMFWYRQDPGLGLRLIYFSYDVKMKEKGDIPEGYSVSREKKERFSLILESASTNQTSMYLCASTTGTGNQPQHFGDGTRLSIL.

The J gene is TRBJ2-1, the V gene TRBV29-1; the TCRdb call, TRBD2, lacks DNA for checking. This CDR3 has 12 amino acids. Germline V gene data show CDR1 as SQVTM and CDR2 as ANQGSEA. CDR3 residues: CSAGLVGNEQFF.

The chain carries TRBV6-1 and TRBJ2-5; the D call of TRBD2 rests on TCRdb alone, since no DNA is present to check it. The CDR3 totals 14 residues. Germline V gives CDR1 MNHNS, CDR2 SASEGT. This CDR3 is CASRPGGGKETQYF.

The rearrangement joins TRBV7-8 to TRBJ2-1; TCRdb's D call, TRBD1, is unchecked because there is no DNA. Germline CDR1 is SGHVS and CDR2 is FQNEAQ. The CDR3 length is 15 residues. Here the CDR3 reads CASNHRDRGVNEQFF. Based on the CDR3 plus reference TRBV7-8 and TRBJ2-1, the full variable domain is GAGVSQSPRYKVAKRGQDVALRCDPISGHVSLFWYQQALGQGPEFLTYFQNEAQLDKSGLPSDRFFAERPEGSVSTLKIQRTQQEDSAVYLCASNHRDRGVNEQFFGPGTRLTVL.

The chain combines TRBV7-2 with TRBJ2-1; TCRdb's D call of TRBD2 is untestable without DNA. Germline CDR1 is SGHTA and CDR2 is FQGNSA. This CDR3 comprises 15 residues. The CDR3 loop reads CASSLEGGRAGEQFF. Supplemented by reference TRBV7-2 and TRBJ2-1, the full variable domain reads GAGVSQSPSNKVTEKGKDVELRCDPISGHTALYWYRQSLGQGLEFLIYFQGNSAPDKSGLPSDRFSAERTGGSVSTLTIQRTQQEDSAVYLCASSLEGGRAGEQFFGPGTRLTVL.

The chain combines TRBV10-2 with TRBJ1-1. The germline V gene has CDR1 WSHSY and CDR2 SAAADI. The CDR3 is 11 amino acids. The CDR3 sequence is CASREGLEAFF.